The sequence of this T cell receptor beta chain was determined in a study of lymphopenia after photon versus proton radiotherapy. Study-wide results and limits: Post-nadir diversity loss with photons came from oligoclonal expansion, particularly CD8+ Temra cells. Authors raise, but do not show, better survival with proton therapy. Larger post-nadir TCR diversity loss correlated inversely with survival in deceased patients. Proton therapy kept repertoires fairly stable, unlike photons, which gained effector/memory cells.

Clones were sequenced by immunoSEQ multiplex PCR, and TCRdb holds only the in-frame ones, with some missing. The profile shows tens of thousands of clones, approximately 88% of them singletons. Germline lookup yields CDR1 SGHRS and CDR2 YFSETQ. CDR3 length: 13 amino acids. The V gene lost 7 bases and the J gene lost 3 bases, with 10 bases spanning the gap. Of note for this clone: Its cognate antigen is unknown.

The chain employs TRBV5-1 and TRBJ1-4; tentative D call: TRBD1 (5 bases). The TCR sequence derives from a man aged 60-69 years with pancreatic cancer. Source: peripheral blood, taken from a patient treated with proton-based radiotherapy. In nucleotides, the CDR3 is TGCGCCAGCCAGGGATCTGCTAATGAAAAACTGTTTTTT. This codes for CASQGSANEKLFF.